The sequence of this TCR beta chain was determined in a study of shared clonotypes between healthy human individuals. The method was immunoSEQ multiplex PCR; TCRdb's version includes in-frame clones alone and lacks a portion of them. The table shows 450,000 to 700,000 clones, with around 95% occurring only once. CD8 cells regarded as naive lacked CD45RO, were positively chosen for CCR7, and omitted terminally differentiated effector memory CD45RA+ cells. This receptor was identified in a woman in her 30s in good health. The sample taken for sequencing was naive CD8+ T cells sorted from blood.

CDR3 amino acids: CASGQGNYEQYF. In DNA form, the CDR3 reads TGTGCCAGCGGACAGGGGAACTACGAGCAGTACTTC. The rearrangement uses TRBV27 and TRBJ2-7; TRBD1 aligns across 9 bases. Trimming took 8 bases from V and 3 from J; bases not matched to a gene: 2. The CDR3 is 12 residues long. Per the germline V gene, CDR1 is MNHEY and CDR2 is SMNVEV (reference sequence).